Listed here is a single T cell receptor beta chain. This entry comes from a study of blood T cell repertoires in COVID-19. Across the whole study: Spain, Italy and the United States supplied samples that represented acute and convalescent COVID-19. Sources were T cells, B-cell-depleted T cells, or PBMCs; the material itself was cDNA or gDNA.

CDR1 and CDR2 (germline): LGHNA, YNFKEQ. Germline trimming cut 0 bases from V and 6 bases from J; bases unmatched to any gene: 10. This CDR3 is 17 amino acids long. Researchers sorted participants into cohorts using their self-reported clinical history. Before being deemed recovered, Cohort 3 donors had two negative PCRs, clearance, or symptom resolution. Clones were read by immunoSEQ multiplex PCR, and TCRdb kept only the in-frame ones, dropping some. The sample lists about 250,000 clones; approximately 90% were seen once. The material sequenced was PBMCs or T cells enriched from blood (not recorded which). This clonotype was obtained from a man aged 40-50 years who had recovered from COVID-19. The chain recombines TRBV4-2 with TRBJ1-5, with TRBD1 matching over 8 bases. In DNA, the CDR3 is TGTGCCAGCAGCCAAGATTTAAGGACAGGGAGCGGTCAGCCCCAGCATTTT. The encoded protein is CASSQDLRTGSGQPQHF.